The 19 T cell receptor beta chains below were found in one sample sequenced in a study of blood T cell repertoires in COVID-19. Assay used: immunoSEQ multiplex PCR; TCRdb lists only in-frame clones, some missing. Among about 270,000 clones listed, 85% to 90% were seen once. The specimen was PBMCs or T cells enriched from blood (not recorded which). These receptors all stem from a woman aged 25 to 39 with acute COVID-19.

The chain employs TRBV24-1 and TRBJ2-2; TRBD1 is a possible D gene (5 bases). Germline V gene data show CDR1 as KGHDR and CDR2 as SFDVKD. Deletions cut 7 bases from V and 2 bases from J, with 10 bases between. This CDR3 is built from 14 residues. The CDR3 loop reads CATRQDQNTGELFF. CDR3 DNA sequence: TGTGCCACCAGACAGGATCAAAACACCGGGGAGCTGTTTTTT.

This clone has only one observation. The CDR3 sequence: CASSPTAGTGDEKLFF. The CDR3 nucleotides read TGTGCCAGCAGCCCTACCGCCGGGACAGGGGATGAAAAACTGTTTTTT. J is TRBJ1-4 and V is TRBV4-2, with TRBD1 matching 10 bases. V dropped 4 bases and J dropped 6; count of bases not matched to a gene: 8. This CDR3 comprises 16 residues. In germline, CDR1 is LGHNA, CDR2 YNFKEQ.

The chain combines TRBV24-1 with TRBJ2-5, with D hard to call. This CDR3 contains 14 residues. The V gene lost 3 bases and the J gene lost 2 bases, with 9 bases spanning the gap. CDR1 is KGHDR, CDR2 SFDVKD, per germline. This CDR3 is CATSDPGIQETQYF. The DNA for the CDR3 is TGTGCCACCAGTGATCCGGGTATACAAGAGACCCAGTACTTC.

The chain recombines TRBV18 with TRBJ1-6; the match to TRBD1 covers 9 bases. V lost 5 bases and J lost 7; bases outside the gene matches: 3. Germline CDR1 KGHSH, CDR2 LQKENI. There are 14 residues in the CDR3. CDR3 in amino acids: CASSAQGANSPLHF. CDR3 nucleotide sequence: TGTGCCAGCTCAGCACAGGGGGCAAATTCACCCCTCCACTTT.

The chain combines TRBV5-1 with TRBJ1-2, with D tentatively TRBD1 (5 bases). V gave up 0 bases and J gave up 5 bases, with 14 bases separating them. Looked up from germline, CDR1 is SGHRS and CDR2 is YFSETQ. The CDR3 consists of 15 residues. Here the CDR3 DNA reads TGCGCCAGCAGCTTGGGAGGAGACAGTGAATATGGCTACACCTTC. It translates to CASSLGGDSEYGYTF.

CDR3 DNA sequence: TGCAGTGCTACTGACCAGGGCAATGAGCAGTTCTTC. It yields the protein CSATDQGNEQFF. The V gene is TRBV20-1, the J gene TRBJ2-1; a weak D match, TRBD1 (5 bases). Deletions cut 4 bases from V and 6 bases from J, with 10 bases between. The germline CDR1 and CDR2 sequences are DFQATT and SNEGSKA (reference sequence). The length of the CDR3 is 12 residues.

V gene TRBV12-5 combines with J gene TRBJ1-5; D gene uncertain. From germline, CDR1 is LGHNT and CDR2 FRNRAP. The CDR3 runs 12 residues. V was clipped by 5 bases and J by 9 bases, with 11 bases between them. The CDR3 loop reads CASGRESGPQHF. CDR3 nucleotide sequence: TGTGCTAGTGGTAGGGAGTCCGGGCCCCAGCATTTT.

The chain uses TRBV6-4 and TRBJ2-2; D remains unclear. V was cut by 4 bases and J by 6 bases, with 12 bases left in between. The V gene's germline CDR1 is MRHNA and CDR2 SNTAGT. CDR3 length equals 14 residues. The CDR3 protein is CASSANWAAGELFF. CDR3 bases: TGTGCCAGCAGTGCCAACTGGGCAGCCGGGGAGCTGTTTTTT.

The gene calls are TRBV12-3 or TRBV12-4 and TRBJ1-5; no clear D. Trimming removed 5 bases from V and 3 bases from J, with 5 bases in between. This CDR3 has 12 amino acids. CDR3 in amino acids: CASSPTNQPQHF. In nucleotides, the CDR3 is TGTGCCAGCAGTCCTACCAATCAGCCCCAGCATTTT.

The V and J genes are TRBV9 and TRBJ2-1; 11 bases are a match to TRBD2. CDR3 length: 15 residues. The V and J ends lost 0 bases and 6 bases, in that order; junction bases with no gene match: 2. From germline, CDR1 is SGDLS and CDR2 YYNGEE. Here the CDR3 reads CASSVALAGANEQFF. The DNA for the CDR3 is TGTGCCAGCAGCGTAGCACTAGCGGGAGCCAATGAGCAGTTCTTC.

The rearrangement links TRBV24-1 to TRBJ1-2; 10 nucleotides align to TRBD1. CDR3 size: 15 residues. Germline CDR1 KGHDR, CDR2 SFDVKD. The V segment lost 3 bases and the J segment 7 bases; nucleotides outside the gene matches: 7. CDR3 sequence: CATSDTRQGAGGYTF. CDR3 DNA sequence: TGTGCCACCAGTGATACGCGACAGGGGGCAGGTGGCTACACCTTC.

The gene calls are TRBV7-2 and TRBJ1-1, with D unresolved. V shed 4 bases and J shed 3 bases, with 18 bases lying between them. Germline V gene lookup returns CDR1 SGHTA and CDR2 FQGNSA. The length of the CDR3 is 16 residues. CDR3 DNA sequence: TGTGCCAGCAGCTCATCCACCACTTTCCCCTACACTGAAGCTTTCTTT. Encoded protein: CASSSSTTFPYTEAFF.

The CDR3 nucleotides are TGTGCCAGCAGCCAAGAGGCGGGAAGGAACTATGGCTACACCTTC. It is translated as CASSQEAGRNYGYTF. The V call is TRBV3-1 (or the pseudogene TRBV3-2), the J call TRBJ1-2; no clear D gene. Germline CDR1 reads LGHDT; CDR2 reads YNNKEL (reference sequence). V lost 0 bases, J lost 2 bases, and 10 bases lay in between. The CDR3 consists of 15 residues.

The chain is built from TRBV30 and TRBJ1-1, with a weak D call TRBD1 (5 bases). CDR1 GTSNPN and CDR2 SVGIG come from the germline V gene (reference sequence). The CDR3 totals 14 residues. Trimming removed 0 bases from V and 6 bases from J, with 14 bases in between. The CDR3 DNA sequence: TGTGCCTGGAGTGTAATCTCGGGGGTTGCTGAAGCTTTCTTT. Translated, it gives CAWSVISGVAEAFF.

J is TRBJ2-1 and V is TRBV24-1; TRBD1 is a possible D gene (6 bases). The germline V gene has CDR1 KGHDR and CDR2 SFDVKD. CDR3 size: 16 residues. V was pared by 4 bases and J by 5 bases, with 17 bases between. This CDR3 is CATSDYRDWGHNEQFF. The DNA of the CDR3 is TGTGCCACCAGTGACTATAGGGATTGGGGGCACAATGAGCAGTTCTTC.

The chain carries TRBV5-8 and TRBJ2-1; the match to TRBD2 covers 9 bases. The ends lost 2 bases at V and 3 bases at J; junction bases unmatched: 6. Germline V lookup: CDR1 SGHTS, CDR2 YDEGEE. CDR3 length: 16 residues. This CDR3 reads CASSLVNSGSYNEQFF. CDR3 nucleotides: TGTGCCAGCAGCTTAGTAAATAGCGGGAGCTACAATGAGCAGTTCTTC.

The rearrangement uses TRBV9 and TRBJ2-3; no clear D gene. The CDR3 contains 14 residues. Per the germline V gene, CDR1 is SGDLS and CDR2 is YYNGEE. The V end lost 0 bases, the J end lost 2 bases, and 7 bases lay between the germline ends. DNA of the CDR3: TGTGCCAGCAGCGTAGGGCTCTCCACAGATACGCAGTATTTT. Translating gives CASSVGLSTDTQYF.

The V gene is TRBV4-1, the J gene TRBJ1-6; 9 bases agree with TRBD1. From germline, CDR1 is MGHRA and CDR2 YSYEKL. There are 17 residues in the CDR3. Trimming took 0 bases from V and 8 from J; bases not matched to a gene: 8. CDR3 amino acids: CASSQDVMGQGHSPLHF. The CDR3 DNA is TGCGCCAGCAGCCAAGACGTGATGGGACAGGGCCATTCACCCCTCCACTTT.

The gene calls are TRBV5-5 and TRBJ1-2; D is possibly TRBD1 (6 bases). Trimming took 1 base from V and 6 from J, leaving 16 bases between them. Germline V gene lookup returns CDR1 SGHKS and CDR2 YYEKEE (reference sequence). CDR3 length equals 15 residues. CDR3 region: CASSLSAGASNGYTF. CDR3 sequence (DNA): TGTGCCAGCAGCTTGTCGGCGGGGGCGTCTAATGGCTACACCTTC. The whole variable domain, filled in from reference TRBV5-5 and TRBJ1-2, reads DAGVTQSPTHLIKTRGQQVTLRCSPISGHKSVSWYQQVLGQGPQFIFQYYEKEERGRGNFPDRFSARQFPNYSSELNVNALLLGDSALYLCASSLSAGASNGYTFGSGTRLTVV.